The 10 T cell receptor beta chains presented below share a single source sample, sequenced in a study of human T cells and chemical hapten exposure. From the RACE reads, TCRdb called clonotypes with MiXCR, one entry per CDR3 protein. Of 350,000 to 400,000 distinct CDR3 sequences listed, 5.1% are singletons. Stated time point: pre-sensitization, week 0. The treatment: therapeutic diphenylcyclopropenone sensitization with weekly scalp DPC. Material: whole blood, obtained in connection with sensitization to the hapten diphenylcyclopropenone (DPC). These receptors were obtained from a woman in her forties or fifties with alopecia areata. Some clones in this sample may be carry-over from other donors' samples.

This clonotype showed up many times. J is TRBJ2-4 and V is TRBV11-1; D may be TRBD1 (5 bases). The germline V gene has CDR1 SGHAT and CDR2 FQDESV (reference sequence). V was shortened by 5 bases and J by 3 bases, with 14 bases between the two germline ends. The CDR3 length is 15 residues. The CDR3 nucleotides read TGTGCCAGCAGCCCTAAAGGGGTAGTCAAAAACATTCAGTACTTC. Residues: CASSPKGVVKNIQYF. Variable domain in full (rest from reference TRBV11-1 and TRBJ2-4): EAEVAQSPRYKITEKSQAVAFWCDPISGHATLYWYRQILGQGPELLVQFQDESVVDDSQLPKDRFSAERLKGVDSTLKIQPAELGDSAMYLCASSPKGVVKNIQYFGAGTRLSVL.

The sample holds a few counts of this clonotype. Here the CDR3 DNA reads TGCGCCAGCAGCCAAGAAGGTATCGCCAGCTCCTCCTACGAGCAGTACTTC. This encodes CASSQEGIASSSYEQYF. This chain joins TRBV4-3 and TRBJ2-7; D is ambiguous. Trimming shortened V by 0 bases and J by 0 bases, and 15 bases separated the two germline ends. The germline gives CDR1 LGHNA, CDR2 YSLEER. The CDR3 has 17 residues.

In the case of this clonotype: Possible read error: a much larger clone is one base away. The V call is TRBV12-3 or TRBV12-4, the J call TRBJ2-3; TRBD2 agrees at 11 bases. The CDR3 spans 17 residues. CDR3 residues: CASSLDLAGGQEDTLYF. CDR3 DNA: TGTGCCAGCAGTTTAGACCTAGCGGGAGGCCAAGAAGATACGCTGTATTTT.

This chain connects TRBV7-2 to TRBJ2-3, with 10 bases lining up with TRBD1. V gave up 8 bases and J gave up 1 base; unmatched junction bases: 6. The CDR3 loop spans 15 amino acids. Per the germline V gene, CDR1 is SGHTA and CDR2 is FQGNSA. CDR3 DNA sequence: TGTGCCAGCCGCCCGGGGACAGGGGGCACAGATACGCAGTATTTT. Translation gives CASRPGTGGTDTQYF.

This clonotype was observed a handful of times. The chain recombines TRBV21-1 with TRBJ2-7; the tabulated D call, TRBD1, remains unverified against the DNA. TRBV21-1 is tagged as a pseudogene. This CDR3 comprises 13 residues. CDR3 coding DNA: TGTGCCAGCGGGGACATTCGCTCCTACGAGCAGTACTTC. It specifies CASGDIRSYEQYF.

This clonotype has a count of ten or more. The chain joins TRBV3-1 to TRBJ2-2; D unclear. The germline V and J ends were trimmed by 0 bases and 5 bases, with 10 bases remaining between them. The CDR3 spans 15 residues. Germline lookup yields CDR1 LGHDT and CDR2 YNNKEL (reference sequence). The CDR3 region is CASSQERIVTGELFF. The CDR3 DNA reads as TGTGCCAGCAGCCAAGAACGTATAGTGACCGGGGAGCTGTTTTTT. The whole variable domain, filled in from reference TRBV3-1 and TRBJ2-2, reads DTAVSQTPKYLVTQMGNDKSIKCEQNLGHDTMYWYKQDSKKFLKIMFSYNNKELIINETVPNRFSPKSPDKAHLNLHINSLELGDSAVYFCASSQERIVTGELFFGEGSRLTVL.

This clonotype has just a few counts. The V call is TRBV28, the J call TRBJ1-1; D call uncertain. Looked up from germline, CDR1 is MDHEN and CDR2 is SYDVKM. With 8 bases removed from V and 1 base from J, the gap between germline ends came to 11 bases. CDR3 length: 13 amino acids. CDR3 loop: CASGSAPNTEAFF. CDR3 DNA: TGTGCCAGCGGTTCAGCCCCGAACACTGAAGCTTTCTTT.

This clonotype was picked up many times. V and J are TRBV28 and TRBJ2-7; TRBD1 aligns across 9 bases. The ends lost 4 bases at V and 2 bases at J; junction bases unmatched: 9. The CDR3 has 16 amino acids. Germline V gene lookup returns CDR1 MDHEN and CDR2 SYDVKM. The CDR3 spells CASSSLDGTGTYEQYF. CDR3 coding DNA: TGTGCCAGCAGTTCCCTCGACGGGACAGGGACCTACGAGCAGTACTTC.

The genes are TRBV2 and TRBJ2-3; a weak D match, TRBD2 (6 bases). The CDR3 extends over 14 amino acids. Trimming removed 5 bases at V and 2 bases at J, with 11 bases between. Germline V CDR1 and CDR2: SNHLY, FYNNEI. CDR3 DNA: TGTGCCAGCAGTCGGGACTCCTACACAGATACGCAGTATTTT. This translates into CASSRDSYTDTQYF.

In its sample, this clonotype was seen a few times. The chain employs TRBV5-1 and TRBJ1-6; 10 nucleotides agree with TRBD1. CDR3 size: 16 residues. With 4 bases clipped from V and 7 bases from J, the junction kept 8 bases outside the gene matches. Germline assignment: CDR1 SGHRS and CDR2 YFSETQ. Here the CDR3 reads CASSHGTGEINSPLHF. Written as DNA, the CDR3 is TGCGCCAGCAGCCACGGGACAGGGGAGATCAATTCACCCCTCCACTTT.